The 7 T cell receptor beta chains listed next were all sequenced from one sample in a study of blood T cell repertoires in COVID-19. Repertoires were generated with immunoSEQ multiplex PCR, while TCRdb's copy carries only in-frame clones and drops some. This table has roughly 250,000 clones, about 80% appearing once. The sample comprised peripheral blood. All receptors come from a human donor in a cohort sampled during active COVID-19.

Notes on this clone: The sample holds other DNA sequences that translate to the same CDR3. The rearrangement uses TRBV18 and TRBJ1-1; D is possibly TRBD1 (5 bases). Trimming stripped 4 bases from V and 1 base from J, with 7 bases between. This CDR3 region has 13 residues. Germline V lookup: CDR1 KGHSH, CDR2 LQKENI. For the CDR3, the DNA is TGTGCCAGCTCACGTACAGGGAACACTGAAGCTTTCTTT. This encodes CASSRTGNTEAFF.

The rearrangement links TRBV28 to TRBJ2-2, with TRBD2 as a possible D gene (7 bases). The germline CDR1 and CDR2 sequences are MDHEN and SYDVKM. V lost 7 bases to trimming and J lost 2 bases, with 14 bases between them. The CDR3 is 15 amino acids. Written as DNA, the CDR3 is TGTGCCAGCACCACCGCGGGGGCAAACACCGGGGAGCTGTTTTTT. Its protein product is CASTTAGANTGELFF.

This chain uses TRBV5-6 with TRBJ2-5; a possible D gene is TRBD2 (6 bases). The CDR3 runs to 15 residues. V shed 0 bases and J shed 5 bases, with 14 bases lying between them. Germline V gene data show CDR1 as SGHDT and CDR2 as YYEEEE. CDR3 in DNA: TGTGCCAGCAGCTTGGAAGGCCTAGCGAGGGAGACCCAGTACTTC. Protein product: CASSLEGLARETQYF.

This clone occurred a few times. J is TRBJ1-2 and V is TRBV5-5, with 9 bases lining up with TRBD1. Germline CDR1 SGHKS, CDR2 YYEKEE (reference sequence). The CDR3 contains 16 residues. Losses at the gene ends were 5 bases for V and 1 base for J; bases not matched to a gene: 9. CDR3 coding DNA: TGTGCCAGCAGTGGACAGGGGCCCGCGCTTAACTATGGCTACACCTTC. Its protein is CASSGQGPALNYGYTF. The full variable domain, completed using reference TRBV5-5 and TRBJ1-2, is DAGVTQSPTHLIKTRGQQVTLRCSPISGHKSVSWYQQVLGQGPQFIFQYYEKEERGRGNFPDRFSARQFPNYSSELNVNALLLGDSALYLCASSGQGPALNYGYTFGSGTRLTVV.

In DNA form, the CDR3 reads TGTGCCAGCAGCGTAGACCGACAGGAGACCCCAAGGATGAACACTGAAGCTTTCTTT. Translation gives CASSVDRQETPRMNTEAFF. The chain couples TRBV9 to TRBJ1-1, with D possibly TRBD1 on 6 matching bases. The germline gives CDR1 SGDLS, CDR2 YYNGEE. V was shortened by 0 bases and J by 0 bases, with 21 bases between the two germline ends. The CDR3 spans 19 residues. Full variable domain (rest looked up from reference TRBV9 and TRBJ1-1): DSGVTQTPKHLITATGQRVTLRCSPRSGDLSVYWYQQSLDQGLQFLIQYYNGEERAKGNILERFSAQQFPDLHSELNLSSLELGDSALYFCASSVDRQETPRMNTEAFFGQGTRLTVV.

The chain recombines TRBV7-8 with TRBJ2-7, with 7 nucleotides matching TRBD1. CDR1 is SGHVS and CDR2 is FQNEAQ in the germline V gene. CDR3 length: 15 amino acids. The V gene end was trimmed by 5 bases and the J gene end by 5 bases; junction bases not matched to a gene: 12. For the CDR3, the DNA is TGTGCCAGCAGCCCACAGGGGTCTAAAAGTAACGAGCAGTACTTC. It codes for CASSPQGSKSNEQYF. The full variable domain, its missing parts supplied by reference TRBV7-8 and TRBJ2-7, is GAGVSQSPRYKVAKRGQDVALRCDPISGHVSLFWYQQALGQGPEFLTYFQNEAQLDKSGLPSDRFFAERPEGSVSTLKIQRTQQEDSAVYLCASSPQGSKSNEQYFGPGTRLTVT.

J is TRBJ2-1 and V is TRBV21-1; whether TRBD2, the table's D call, matches the DNA was not checked. TRBV21-1 is shown as a pseudogene. The CDR3 length is 16 residues. CDR3 sequence: CASSKRTSGSRGEQFF. The CDR3 coding sequence is TGTGCCAGCAGCAAACGGACTAGCGGGAGTAGGGGTGAGCAGTTCTTC.